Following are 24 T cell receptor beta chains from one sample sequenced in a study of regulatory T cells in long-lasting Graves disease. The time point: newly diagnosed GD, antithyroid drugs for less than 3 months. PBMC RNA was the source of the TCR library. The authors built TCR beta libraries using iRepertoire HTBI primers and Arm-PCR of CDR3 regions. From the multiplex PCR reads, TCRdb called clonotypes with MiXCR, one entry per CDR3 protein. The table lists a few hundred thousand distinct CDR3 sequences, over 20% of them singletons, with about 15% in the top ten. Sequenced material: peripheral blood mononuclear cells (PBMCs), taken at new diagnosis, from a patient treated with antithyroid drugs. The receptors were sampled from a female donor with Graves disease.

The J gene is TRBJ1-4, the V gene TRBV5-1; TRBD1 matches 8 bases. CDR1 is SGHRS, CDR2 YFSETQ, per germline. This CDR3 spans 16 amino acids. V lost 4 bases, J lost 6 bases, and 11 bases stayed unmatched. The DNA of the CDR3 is TGCGCCAGCAGCAGGGGACAGGAGGAAGGATATGAAAAACTGTTTTTT. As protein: CASSRGQEEGYEKLFF. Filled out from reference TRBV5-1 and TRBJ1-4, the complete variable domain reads KAGVTQTPRYLIKTRGQQVTLSCSPISGHRSVSWYQQTPGQGLQFLFEYFSETQRNKGNFPGRFSGRQFSNSRSEMNVSTLELGDSALYLCASSRGQEEGYEKLFFGSGTQLSVL.

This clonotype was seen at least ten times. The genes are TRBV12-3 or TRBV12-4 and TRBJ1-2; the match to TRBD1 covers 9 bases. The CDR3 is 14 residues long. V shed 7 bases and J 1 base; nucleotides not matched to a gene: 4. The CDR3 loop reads CASKGQGDNYGYTF. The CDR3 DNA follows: TGTGCCAGCAAGGGACAGGGCGATAACTATGGCTACACCTTC.

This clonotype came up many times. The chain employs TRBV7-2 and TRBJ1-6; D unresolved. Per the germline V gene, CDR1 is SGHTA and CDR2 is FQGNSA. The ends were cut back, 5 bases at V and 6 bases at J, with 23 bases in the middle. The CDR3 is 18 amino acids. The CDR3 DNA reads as TGTGCCAGCAGCCGTGGGTTGAGGGAGGGCTTTCTTAATTCACCCCTCCACTTT. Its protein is CASSRGLREGFLNSPLHF.

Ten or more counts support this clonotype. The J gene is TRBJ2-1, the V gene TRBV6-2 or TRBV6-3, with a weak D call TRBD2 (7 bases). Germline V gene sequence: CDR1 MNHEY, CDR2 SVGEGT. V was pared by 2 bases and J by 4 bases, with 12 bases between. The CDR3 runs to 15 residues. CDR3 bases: TGTGCCAGCAGTTACCGGCGGGGGACATACAATGAGCAGTTCTTC. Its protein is CASSYRRGTYNEQFF.

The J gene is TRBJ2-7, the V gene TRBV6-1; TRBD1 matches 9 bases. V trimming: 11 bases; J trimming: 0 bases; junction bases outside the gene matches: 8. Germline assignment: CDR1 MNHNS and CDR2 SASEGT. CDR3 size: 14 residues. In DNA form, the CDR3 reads TGTGCCTCCTTGGACAGGGGAGGCTCCTACGAGCAGTACTTC. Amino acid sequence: CASLDRGGSYEQYF.

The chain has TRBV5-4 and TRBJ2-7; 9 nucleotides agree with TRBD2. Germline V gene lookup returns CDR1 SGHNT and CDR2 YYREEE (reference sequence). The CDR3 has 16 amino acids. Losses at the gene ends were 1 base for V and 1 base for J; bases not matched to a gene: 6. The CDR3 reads CASSLRRGGNSYEQYF. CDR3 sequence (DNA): TGTGCCAGCAGCTTGCGGCGGGGGGGCAATTCCTACGAGCAGTACTTC.

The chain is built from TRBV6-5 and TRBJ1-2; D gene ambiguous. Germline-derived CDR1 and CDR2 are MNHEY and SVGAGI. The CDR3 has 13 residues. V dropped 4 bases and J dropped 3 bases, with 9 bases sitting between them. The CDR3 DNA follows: TGTGCCAGCAGTTTGCAGGTCCACTATGGCTACACCTTC. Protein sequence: CASSLQVHYGYTF.

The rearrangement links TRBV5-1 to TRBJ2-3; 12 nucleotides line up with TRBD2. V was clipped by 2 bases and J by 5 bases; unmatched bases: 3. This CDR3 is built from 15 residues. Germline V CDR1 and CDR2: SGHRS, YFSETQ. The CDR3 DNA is TGCGCCAGCAGCTTTTCGGGACTAGCGGGAGATACGCAGTATTTT. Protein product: CASSFSGLAGDTQYF.

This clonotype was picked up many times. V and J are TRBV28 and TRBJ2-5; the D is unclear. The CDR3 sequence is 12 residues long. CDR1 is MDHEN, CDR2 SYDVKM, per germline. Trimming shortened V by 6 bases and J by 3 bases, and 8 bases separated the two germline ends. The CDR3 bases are TGTGCCAGCAGGGTGCGGAAAGAGACCCAGTACTTC. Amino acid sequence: CASRVRKETQYF.

Here the CDR3 DNA reads TGCGCCAGCAGCTTGGCTAGTCGGACAGGGGATTCACCCCTCCACTTT. Protein sequence: CASSLASRTGDSPLHF. This chain connects TRBV5-1 to TRBJ1-6; TRBD1 agrees at 9 bases. The V and J ends lost 0 bases and 8 bases, in that order; junction bases with no gene match: 6. Germline V gene sequence: CDR1 SGHRS, CDR2 YFSETQ. The CDR3 runs to 16 residues.

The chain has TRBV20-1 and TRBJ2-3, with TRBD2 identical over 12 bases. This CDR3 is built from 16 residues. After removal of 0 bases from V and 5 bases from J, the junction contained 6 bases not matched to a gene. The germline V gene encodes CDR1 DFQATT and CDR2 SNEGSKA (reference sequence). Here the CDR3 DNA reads TGCAGTGCTAGAGATCTAGCGGGAGGGCCGGGAGATACGCAGTATTTT. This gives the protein CSARDLAGGPGDTQYF.

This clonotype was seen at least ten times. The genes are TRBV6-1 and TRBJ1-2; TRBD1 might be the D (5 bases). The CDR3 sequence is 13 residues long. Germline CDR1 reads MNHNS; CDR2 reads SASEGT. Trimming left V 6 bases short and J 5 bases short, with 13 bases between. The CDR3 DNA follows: TGTGCCAGCAGCCCTGGGGCCTCATATGGCTACACCTTC. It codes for CASSPGASYGYTF.

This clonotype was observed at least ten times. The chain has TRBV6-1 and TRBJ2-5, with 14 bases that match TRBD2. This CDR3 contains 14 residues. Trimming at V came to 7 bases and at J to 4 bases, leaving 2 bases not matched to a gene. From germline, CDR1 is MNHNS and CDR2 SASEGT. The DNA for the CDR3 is TGTGCCAGCAAGGGACTAGCGGGAGCAGAGACCCAGTACTTC. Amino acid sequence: CASKGLAGAETQYF.

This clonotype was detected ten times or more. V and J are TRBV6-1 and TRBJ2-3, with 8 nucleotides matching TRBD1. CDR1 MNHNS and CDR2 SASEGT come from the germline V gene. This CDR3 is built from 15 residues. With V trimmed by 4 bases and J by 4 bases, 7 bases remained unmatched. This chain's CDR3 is CASSGPGQVPDTQYF. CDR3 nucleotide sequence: TGTGCCAGCAGTGGACCGGGACAGGTCCCAGATACGCAGTATTTT.

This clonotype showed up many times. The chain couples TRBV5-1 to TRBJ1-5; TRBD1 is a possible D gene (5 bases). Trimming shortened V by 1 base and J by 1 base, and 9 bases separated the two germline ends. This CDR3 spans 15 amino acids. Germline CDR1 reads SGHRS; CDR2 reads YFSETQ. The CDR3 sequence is CASSLWGDSNQPQHF. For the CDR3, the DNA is TGCGCCAGCAGCTTGTGGGGGGACAGCAATCAGCCCCAGCATTTT.

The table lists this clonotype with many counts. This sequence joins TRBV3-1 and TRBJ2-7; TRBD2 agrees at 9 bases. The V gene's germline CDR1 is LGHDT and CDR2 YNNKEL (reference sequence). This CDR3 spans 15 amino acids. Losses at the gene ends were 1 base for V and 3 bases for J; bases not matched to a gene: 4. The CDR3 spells CASSQALAGFYEQYF. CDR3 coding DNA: TGTGCCAGCAGCCAAGCGCTAGCGGGATTCTACGAGCAGTACTTC.

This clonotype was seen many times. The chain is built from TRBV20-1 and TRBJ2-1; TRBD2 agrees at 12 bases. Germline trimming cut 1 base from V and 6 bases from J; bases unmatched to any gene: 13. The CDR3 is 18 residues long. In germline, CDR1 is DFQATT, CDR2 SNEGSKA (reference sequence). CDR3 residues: CSARGTSGVVMLFNEQFF. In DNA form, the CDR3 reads TGCAGTGCTAGAGGGACTAGCGGGGTCGTAATGTTATTCAATGAGCAGTTCTTC.

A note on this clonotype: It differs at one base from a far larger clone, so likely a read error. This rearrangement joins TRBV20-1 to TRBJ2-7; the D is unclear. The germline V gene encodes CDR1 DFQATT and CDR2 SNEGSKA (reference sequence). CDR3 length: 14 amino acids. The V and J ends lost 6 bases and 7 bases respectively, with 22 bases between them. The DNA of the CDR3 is TGCAGTGCACGTCAAGGTAGCTCCTACAATGAGCAGTACTTC. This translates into CSARQGSSYNEQYF.

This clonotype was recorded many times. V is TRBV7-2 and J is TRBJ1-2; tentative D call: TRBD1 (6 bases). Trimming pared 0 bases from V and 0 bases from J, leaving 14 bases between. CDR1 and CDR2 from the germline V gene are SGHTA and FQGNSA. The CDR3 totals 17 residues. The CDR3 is CASSLAPTGSSNYGYTF. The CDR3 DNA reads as TGTGCCAGCAGCTTAGCGCCTACAGGGAGCTCTAACTATGGCTACACCTTC. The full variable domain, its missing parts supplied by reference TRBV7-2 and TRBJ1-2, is GAGVSQSPSNKVTEKGKDVELRCDPISGHTALYWYRQSLGQGLEFLIYFQGNSAPDKSGLPSDRFSAERTGGSVSTLTIQRTQQEDSAVYLCASSLAPTGSSNYGYTFGSGTRLTVV.

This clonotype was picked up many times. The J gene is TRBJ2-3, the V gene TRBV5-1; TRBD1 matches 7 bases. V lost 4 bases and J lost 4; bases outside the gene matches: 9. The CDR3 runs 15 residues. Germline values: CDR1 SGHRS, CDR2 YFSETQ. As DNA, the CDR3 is TGCGCCAGCAGCAGGGGGCCCCTCGGGGCAGATACGCAGTATTTT. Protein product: CASSRGPLGADTQYF. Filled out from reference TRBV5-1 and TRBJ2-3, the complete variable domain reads KAGVTQTPRYLIKTRGQQVTLSCSPISGHRSVSWYQQTPGQGLQFLFEYFSETQRNKGNFPGRFSGRQFSNSRSEMNVSTLELGDSALYLCASSRGPLGADTQYFGPGTRLTVL.

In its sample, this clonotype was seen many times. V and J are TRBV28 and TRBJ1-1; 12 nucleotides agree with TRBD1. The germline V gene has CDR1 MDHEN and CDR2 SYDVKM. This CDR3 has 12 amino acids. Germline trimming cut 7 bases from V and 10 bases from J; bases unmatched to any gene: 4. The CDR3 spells CASKGQGARAFF. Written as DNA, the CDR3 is TGTGCCAGCAAGGGACAGGGGGCGCGAGCTTTCTTT. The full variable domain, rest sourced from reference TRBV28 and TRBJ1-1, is DVKVTQSSRYLVKRTGEKVFLECVQDMDHENMFWYRQDPGLGLRLIYFSYDVKMKEKGDIPEGYSVSREKKERFSLILESASTNQTSMYLCASKGQGARAFFGQGTRLTVV.

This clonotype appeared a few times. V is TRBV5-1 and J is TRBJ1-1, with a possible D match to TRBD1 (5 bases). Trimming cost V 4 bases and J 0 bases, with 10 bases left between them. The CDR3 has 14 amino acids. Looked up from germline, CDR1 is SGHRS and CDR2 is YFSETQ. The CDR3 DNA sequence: TGCGCCAGCAGCCGGGTGGGGCTGAACACTGAAGCTTTCTTT. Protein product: CASSRVGLNTEAFF.

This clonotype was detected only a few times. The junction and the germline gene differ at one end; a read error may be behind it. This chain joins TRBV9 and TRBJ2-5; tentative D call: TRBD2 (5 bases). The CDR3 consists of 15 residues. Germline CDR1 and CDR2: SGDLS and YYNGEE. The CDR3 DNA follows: TGTGCCAGCAGCGTACTGGCGGGCCTCCAAGAGACCCGGTACTTC. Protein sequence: CASSVLAGLQETRYF.

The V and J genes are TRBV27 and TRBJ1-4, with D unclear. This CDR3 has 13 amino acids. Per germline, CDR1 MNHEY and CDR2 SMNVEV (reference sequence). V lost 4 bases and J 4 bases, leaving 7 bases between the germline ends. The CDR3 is CASSSRINEKLFF. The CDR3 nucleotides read TGTGCCAGCAGTTCCAGGATTAATGAAAAACTGTTTTTT.